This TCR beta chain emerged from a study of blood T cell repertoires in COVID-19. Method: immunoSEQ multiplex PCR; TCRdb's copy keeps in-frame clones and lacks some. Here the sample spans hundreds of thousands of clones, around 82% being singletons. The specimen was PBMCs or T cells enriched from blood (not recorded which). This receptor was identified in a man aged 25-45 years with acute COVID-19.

The DNA for the CDR3 is TGTGCCAGCACCCCTCGTGGAGGGAGTAATGAAAAACTGTTTTTT. Amino acid sequence: CASTPRGGSNEKLFF. The V gene is TRBV6-5, the J gene TRBJ1-4; D gene unclear. The V end was cut by 7 bases, the J end by 4 bases, with 16 bases between. CDR1 is MNHEY and CDR2 is SVGAGI in the germline V gene. The CDR3 extends over 15 amino acids.